The clone carrying this T cell receptor beta chain was found many times. Its antigen is unknown. TCRdb re-derived calls from the 5' RACE reads in MiXCR, one entry per CDR3 protein. The data show fewer than 250,000 distinct CDR3 sequences, 8% to 11% seen once. The data derive from a study of CD8 T cells in ankylosing spondylitis. Study-wide findings and caveats: Clones tied to disease were said to be significantly enriched in matched ankylosing spondylitis synovial fluid. There was a TCR beta motif, made of fewer than 10 highly homologous variants, that appeared characteristic of ankylosing spondylitis blood.

Sequenced material: blood, either unsorted or a sorted T cell fraction (not recorded which). The receptor comes from a male donor with ankylosing spondylitis or in good health (not recorded which).

The CDR3 nucleotides read TGTGCCACCAGTGACCCGGGTAGGGTGCATGGCTACACCTTC. It yields the protein CATSDPGRVHGYTF. The V call is TRBV24-1, the J call TRBJ1-2, with unresolved D. The CDR3 sequence is 14 residues long. Per germline, CDR1 KGHDR and CDR2 SFDVKD. V was pared by 4 bases and J by 6 bases, with 14 bases between.